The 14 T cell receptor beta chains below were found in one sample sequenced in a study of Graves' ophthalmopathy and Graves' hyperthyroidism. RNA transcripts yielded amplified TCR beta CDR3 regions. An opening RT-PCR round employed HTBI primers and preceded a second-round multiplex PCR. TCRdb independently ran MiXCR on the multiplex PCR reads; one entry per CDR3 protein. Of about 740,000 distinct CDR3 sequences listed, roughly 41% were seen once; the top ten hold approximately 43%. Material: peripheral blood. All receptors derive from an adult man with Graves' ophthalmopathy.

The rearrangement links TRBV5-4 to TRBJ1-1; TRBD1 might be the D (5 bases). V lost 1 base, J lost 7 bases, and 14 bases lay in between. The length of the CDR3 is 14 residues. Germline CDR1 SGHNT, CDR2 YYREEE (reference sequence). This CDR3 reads CASSLTGPINEAFF. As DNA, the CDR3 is TGTGCCAGCAGCTTGACGGGACCGATAAATGAAGCTTTCTTT.

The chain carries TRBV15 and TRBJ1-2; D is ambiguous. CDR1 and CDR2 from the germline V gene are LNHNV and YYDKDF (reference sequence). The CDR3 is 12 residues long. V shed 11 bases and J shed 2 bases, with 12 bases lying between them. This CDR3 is CAWRRHNYGYTF. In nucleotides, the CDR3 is TGTGCCTGGAGAAGGCACAACTATGGCTACACCTTC.

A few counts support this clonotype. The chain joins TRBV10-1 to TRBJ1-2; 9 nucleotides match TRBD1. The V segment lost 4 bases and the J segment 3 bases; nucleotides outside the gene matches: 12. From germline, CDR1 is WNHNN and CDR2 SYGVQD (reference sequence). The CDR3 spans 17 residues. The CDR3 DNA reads TGCGCCAGCAGTGTCGACTGGACAGGGGATAAGGACTATGGCTACACCTTC. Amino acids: CASSVDWTGDKDYGYTF.

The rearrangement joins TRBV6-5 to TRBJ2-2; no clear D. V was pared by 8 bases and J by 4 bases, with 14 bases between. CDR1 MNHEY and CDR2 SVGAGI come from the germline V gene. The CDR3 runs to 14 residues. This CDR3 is CASWAAGPTGELFF. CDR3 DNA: TGTGCCAGCTGGGCAGCAGGACCCACCGGGGAGCTGTTTTTT.

The CDR3 nucleotides are TGTGCCAGCAGCTTAGGTTCCGGACAGGGCAGTAATGAAAAACTGTTTTTT. Encoded protein: CASSLGSGQGSNEKLFF. This chain links TRBV7-9 with TRBJ1-4; 8 positions match TRBD1. The CDR3 length is 17 residues. Trimming took 1 base from V and 4 from J; bases not matched to a gene: 8. The germline V gene has CDR1 SEHNR and CDR2 FQNEAQ (reference sequence). Complete variable domain (other parts from reference TRBV7-9 and TRBJ1-4): DTGVSQNPRHKITKRGQNVTFRCDPISEHNRLYWYRQTLGQGPEFLTYFQNEAQLEKSRLLSDRFSAERPKGSFSTLEIQRTEQGDSAMYLCASSLGSGQGSNEKLFFGSGTQLSVL.

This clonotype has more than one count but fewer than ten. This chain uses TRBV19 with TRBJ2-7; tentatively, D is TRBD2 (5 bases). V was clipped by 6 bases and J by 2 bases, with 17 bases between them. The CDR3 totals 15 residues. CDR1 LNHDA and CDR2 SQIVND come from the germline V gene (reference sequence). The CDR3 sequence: CASSPLGGLTYEQYF. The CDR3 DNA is TGTGCCAGTAGCCCTCTGGGCGGGCTCACCTACGAGCAGTACTTC.

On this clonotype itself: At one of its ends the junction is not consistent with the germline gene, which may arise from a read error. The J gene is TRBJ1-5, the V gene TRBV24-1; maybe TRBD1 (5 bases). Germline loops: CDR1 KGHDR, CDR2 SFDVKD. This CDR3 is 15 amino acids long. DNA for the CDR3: TGTGCCAGCAGTTTGGCCGGCAGGGTCAATCAGCCCCAGCATTTT. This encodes CASSLAGRVNQPQHF.

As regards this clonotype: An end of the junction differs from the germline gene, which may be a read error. CDR3 amino acids: CASSLREGALNYGYTF. DNA of the CDR3: TGCGCCAGCAGCCTTCGCGAGGGGGCGCTTAACTATGGCTACACCTTC. This chain connects TRBV7-3 to TRBJ1-2, with 7 bases matching TRBD1. CDR1 is SGHTA, CDR2 FQGTGA, per germline. The CDR3 is 16 residues long.

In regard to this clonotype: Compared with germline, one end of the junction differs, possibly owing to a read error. The CDR3 DNA follows: TGTGCCAGCAGTTACATCGGGACTACCAGTGAAAAACTGTTTTTT. Translating it yields CASSYIGTTSEKLFF. This sequence joins TRBV10-3 and TRBJ1-4; D may be TRBD1 (5 bases). The CDR3 runs 15 residues. CDR1 is ENHRY and CDR2 is SYGVKD in the germline V gene.

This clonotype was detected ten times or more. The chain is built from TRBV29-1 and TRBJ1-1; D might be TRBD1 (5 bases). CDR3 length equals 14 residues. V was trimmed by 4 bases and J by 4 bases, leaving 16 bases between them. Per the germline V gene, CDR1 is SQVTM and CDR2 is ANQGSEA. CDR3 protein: CSVVLWGVGTEAFF. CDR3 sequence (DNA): TGCAGCGTTGTACTATGGGGCGTGGGCACTGAAGCTTTCTTT.

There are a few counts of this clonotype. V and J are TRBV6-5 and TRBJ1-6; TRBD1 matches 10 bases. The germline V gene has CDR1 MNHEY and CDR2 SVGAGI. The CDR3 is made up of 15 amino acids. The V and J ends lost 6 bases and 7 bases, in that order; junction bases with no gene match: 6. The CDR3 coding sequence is TGTGCCAGCAGGGGGACAGGGGAAGGGAATTCACCCCTCCACTTT. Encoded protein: CASRGTGEGNSPLHF.

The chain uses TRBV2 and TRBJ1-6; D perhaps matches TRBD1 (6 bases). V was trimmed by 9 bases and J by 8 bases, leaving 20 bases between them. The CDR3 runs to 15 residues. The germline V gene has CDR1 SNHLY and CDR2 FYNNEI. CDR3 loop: CASVTGSLRDSPLHF. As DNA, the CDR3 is TGTGCCAGTGTAACAGGGTCCCTAAGGGATTCACCCCTCCACTTT.

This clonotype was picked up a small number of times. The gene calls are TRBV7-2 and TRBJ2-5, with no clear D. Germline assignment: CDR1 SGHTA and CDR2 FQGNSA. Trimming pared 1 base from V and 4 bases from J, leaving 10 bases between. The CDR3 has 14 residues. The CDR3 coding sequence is TGTGCCAGCAGCTTAGGGAGTCTTTCAGAGACCCAGTACTTC. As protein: CASSLGSLSETQYF.

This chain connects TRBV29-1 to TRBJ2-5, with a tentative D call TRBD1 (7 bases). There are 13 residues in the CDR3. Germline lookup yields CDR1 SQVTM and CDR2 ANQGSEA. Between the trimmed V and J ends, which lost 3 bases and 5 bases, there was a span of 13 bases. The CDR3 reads CSVDSAGGETQYF. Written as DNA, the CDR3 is TGCAGCGTTGACAGTGCAGGGGGGGAGACCCAGTACTTC.